Each of the 23 T cell receptor beta chains below was sequenced from the same sample in a study of cytomegalovirus exposure and HLA in healthy donors (dated by TCRdb to the late 2010s). Library preparation was by the immunoSEQ multiplex PCR assay. The clones in this table, taken by TCRdb from immuneACCESS, are in-frame only. Not every clone is retained; where verified, under half of the shortfall comes from an unresolved V gene, and the cause of the rest is unknown. For this sample there are 97,000 or so clones; around 85% appear just once. 3% to 4.5% of the sample is in the top ten clones. The sequenced sample was PBMCs. The receptors were sampled from a woman aged 25 to 39 in good health and CMV-seronegative.

The CDR3 here is CASSPRGVGDTQYF. The CDR3, as DNA: TGTGCCAGCAGCCCCAGGGGAGTTGGAGATACGCAGTATTTT. The chain is built from TRBV6-6 and TRBJ2-3, with a weak D call TRBD1 (6 bases). CDR3 length equals 14 residues. CDR1 and CDR2 (germline): MNHNY, SVGAGI (reference sequence). Between the trimmed V and J ends, which lost 6 bases and 5 bases, there was a span of 15 bases.

The V call is TRBV5-6, the J call TRBJ1-5, with a possible D match to TRBD1 (5 bases). The CDR3 spans 17 residues. The V end was cut by 1 base, the J end by 0 bases, with 14 bases between. The germline gives CDR1 SGHDT, CDR2 YYEEEE. CDR3 region: CASSLFRTDNSNQPQHF. The CDR3 DNA sequence: TGTGCCAGCAGCTTGTTCCGGACGGACAATAGCAATCAGCCCCAGCATTTT.

V gene TRBV28 combines with J gene TRBJ1-5, with D unresolved. With 8 bases removed from V and 11 bases from J, the gap between germline ends came to 13 bases. Germline V CDR1 and CDR2: MDHEN, SYDVKM. This CDR3 spans 11 amino acids. CDR3 amino acids: CASYLDGAQHF. The CDR3 DNA is TGTGCCAGCTACTTAGACGGGGCCCAGCATTTT.

The chain employs TRBV14 and TRBJ1-2; D may be TRBD1 (5 bases). V was cut by 1 base and J by 8 bases, with 14 bases left in between. Germline V gives CDR1 SGHDN, CDR2 FVKESK. The CDR3 is 14 amino acids. The CDR3 here is CASSQVGRADGYTF. CDR3 bases: TGTGCCAGCAGCCAAGTTGGCAGGGCGGACGGCTACACCTTC.

The chain has TRBV11-3 and TRBJ2-7; 8 bases are a match to TRBD1. Germline-derived CDR1 and CDR2 are SGHNT and YENEEA. The CDR3 runs to 14 residues. Trimming at V came to 4 bases and at J to 3 bases, leaving 5 bases not matched to a gene. CDR3 region: CASSSGDRIYEQYF. CDR3 nucleotide sequence: TGTGCCAGCAGCTCGGGGGACAGGATCTACGAGCAGTACTTC.

This sequence joins TRBV27 and TRBJ1-5; 12 bases fit TRBD1. V dropped 2 bases and J dropped 5; count of bases not matched to a gene: 7. Germline CDR1 MNHEY, CDR2 SMNVEV (reference sequence). The CDR3 totals 17 residues. CDR3 nucleotide sequence: TGTGCCAGCAGTTTACTTCCCGGGACAGGGGGCTATCAGCCCCAGCATTTT. Translation gives CASSLLPGTGGYQPQHF.

This chain connects TRBV7-2 to TRBJ1-1; D remains unclear. The CDR3 covers 15 residues. Germline CDR1 SGHTA, CDR2 FQGNSA. V shed 4 bases and J shed 4 bases, with 16 bases lying between them. CDR3 bases: TGTGCCAGCAGCTCGAGGAGGGCATCGGGCACTGAAGCTTTCTTT. Its protein is CASSSRRASGTEAFF.

The chain carries TRBV4-3 and TRBJ2-7, with 12 positions matching TRBD1. The J segment lost 6 bases and the V segment lost 2 bases, leaving 8 bases of the junction unmatched. This CDR3 contains 16 residues. Germline CDR1 reads LGHNA; CDR2 reads YSLEER. The DNA for the CDR3 is TGCGCCAGCAGCCAATTCCCCGGGACAGGGGGCGGCGAGCAGTACTTC. It is translated as CASSQFPGTGGGEQYF.

The chain uses TRBV27 and TRBJ1-6; TRBD1 might be the D (6 bases). The CDR3 is made up of 13 amino acids. V lost 11 bases and J 9 bases, leaving 17 bases between the germline ends. CDR1 is MNHEY and CDR2 is SMNVEV in the germline V gene (reference sequence). The CDR3 here is CAGGIMRGSPLHF. The DNA of the CDR3 is TGTGCCGGGGGCATCATGAGGGGTTCACCCCTCCACTTT.

This chain links TRBV5-1 with TRBJ2-3; 9 bases line up with TRBD1. After removal of 2 bases from V and 2 bases from J, the junction contained 3 bases not matched to a gene. Germline V gene data show CDR1 as SGHRS and CDR2 as YFSETQ. The CDR3 extends over 15 amino acids. DNA of the CDR3: TGCGCCAGCAGCTTACAGGGGGCTAACACAGATACGCAGTATTTT. Its translation: CASSLQGANTDTQYF.

The chain employs TRBV5-6 and TRBJ2-7, with D perhaps matching TRBD2 (7 bases). V was shortened by 4 bases and J by 6 bases, with 23 bases between the two germline ends. Germline loops: CDR1 SGHDT, CDR2 YYEEEE. This CDR3 is 16 amino acids long. CDR3 loop: CASSPVGGGGRSEQYF. Written as DNA, the CDR3 is TGTGCCAGCAGCCCCGTTGGGGGGGGCGGGAGAAGCGAGCAGTACTTC.

This chain uses TRBV23-1 with TRBJ2-7, with D unresolved. TRBV23-1 is assigned to the ORF class and has an uncertain function. The CDR3 is made up of 10 amino acids. V was cut by 8 bases and J by 9 bases, with 11 bases left in between. CDR3 sequence reads: CASWLSGQYF. The CDR3, as DNA: TGCGCCAGCTGGCTATCGGGGCAGTACTTC.

The V gene is TRBV5-4, the J gene TRBJ2-5; TRBD1 might be the D (6 bases). CDR3 length: 13 residues. Trimming stripped 2 bases from V and 4 bases from J, with 9 bases between. Germline CDR1 is SGHNT and CDR2 is YYREEE (reference sequence). The CDR3 loop reads CASSFRGGETQYF. The DNA of the CDR3 is TGTGCCAGCAGCTTTAGAGGGGGAGAGACCCAGTACTTC.

This clone was counted a single time. This chain connects TRBV4-1 to TRBJ2-4; 8 bases align to TRBD1. The germline V gene encodes CDR1 MGHRA and CDR2 YSYEKL. With V trimmed by 0 bases and J by 3 bases, 7 bases remained unmatched. The CDR3 extends over 17 amino acids. In nucleotides, the CDR3 is TGCGCCAGCAGCCAAGAAACGGGACAGGTGGTCAAAAACATTCAGTACTTC. Protein sequence: CASSQETGQVVKNIQYF.

The rearrangement links TRBV5-1 to TRBJ2-6; 8 bases fit TRBD1. V shed 0 bases and J 4 bases; nucleotides not matched to a gene: 9. This CDR3 contains 18 residues. The germline CDR1 and CDR2 sequences are SGHRS and YFSETQ. The CDR3 here is CASSLAGQGWSGANVLTF. For the CDR3, the DNA is TGCGCCAGCAGCTTGGCTGGACAGGGATGGTCCGGGGCCAACGTCCTGACTTTC. The full variable domain, with the rest looked up from reference TRBV5-1 and TRBJ2-6, is KAGVTQTPRYLIKTRGQQVTLSCSPISGHRSVSWYQQTPGQGLQFLFEYFSETQRNKGNFPGRFSGRQFSNSRSEMNVSTLELGDSALYLCASSLAGQGWSGANVLTFGAGSRLTVL.

The chain links TRBV5-6 to TRBJ1-5; D is possibly TRBD1 (6 bases). The CDR3 totals 15 residues. Germline values: CDR1 SGHDT, CDR2 YYEEEE. V dropped 1 base and J dropped 5 bases, with 13 bases sitting between them. CDR3 protein: CASSLSGTPHQPQHF. DNA of the CDR3: TGTGCCAGCAGCTTGTCCGGGACACCCCATCAGCCCCAGCATTTT.

This chain connects TRBV2 to TRBJ2-3; perhaps TRBD1 as D (5 bases). The CDR3 is made up of 14 amino acids. The V gene lost 6 bases and the J gene lost 6 bases, with 16 bases spanning the gap. Germline CDR1 and CDR2: SNHLY and FYNNEI. CDR3 amino acids: CASSPKGRLDTQYF. The CDR3 DNA follows: TGTGCCAGCAGCCCCAAGGGGCGGCTTGATACGCAGTATTTT.

The rearrangement uses TRBV4-1 and TRBJ1-5, with TRBD1 as a possible D gene (5 bases). There are 17 residues in the CDR3. V was pared by 5 bases and J by 10 bases, with 27 bases between. Germline CDR1 is MGHRA and CDR2 is YSYEKL. CDR3 in amino acids: CASSGRGSQTPYDPQHF. CDR3 DNA: TGCGCCAGCAGCGGGCGGGGGTCCCAGACCCCCTATGATCCCCAGCATTTT.

The CDR3 DNA reads as TGTGCCAGCAGACCTAGCGGGCTCAGCACAGATACGCAGTATTTT. Translation: CASRPSGLSTDTQYF. This rearrangement joins TRBV7-3 to TRBJ2-3; TRBD2 agrees at 8 bases. CDR3 size: 15 residues. V was clipped by 6 bases and J by 0 bases; unmatched bases: 5. CDR1 and CDR2 from the germline V gene are SGHTA and FQGTGA. Based on the CDR3 plus reference TRBV7-3 and TRBJ2-3, the full variable domain is GAGVSQTPSNKVTEKGKYVELRCDPISGHTALYWYRQSLGQGPEFLIYFQGTGAADDSGLPNDRFFAVRPEGSVSTLKIQRTERGDSAVYLCASRPSGLSTDTQYFGPGTRLTVL.

V gene TRBV6-6 combines with J gene TRBJ1-1; D may be TRBD1 (6 bases). V was pared by 7 bases and J by 1 base, with 7 bases between. Germline CDR1 and CDR2: MNHNY and SVGAGI (reference sequence). The CDR3 is made up of 12 amino acids. CDR3 nucleotide sequence: TGTGCCAGCAAGGGGGAGAACACTGAAGCTTTCTTT. The encoded protein is CASKGENTEAFF.

The V call is TRBV6-5, the J call TRBJ2-7; 9 bases agree with TRBD1. The J segment lost 1 base and the V segment lost 4 bases, leaving 8 bases of the junction unmatched. The germline V gene encodes CDR1 MNHEY and CDR2 SVGAGI. The CDR3 contains 16 residues. Here the CDR3 DNA reads TGTGCCAGCAGTTCCGAGGGGACAGGGAGGTCCTACGAGCAGTACTTC. Translation gives CASSSEGTGRSYEQYF.

The genes are TRBV16 and TRBJ1-1, with D tentatively TRBD1 (5 bases). V lost 4 bases and J 1 base, leaving 13 bases between the germline ends. Germline lookup yields CDR1 KGHSY and CDR2 FQNENV. This CDR3 is built from 15 residues. CDR3 sequence: CASSPQDIKNTEAFF. The CDR3 bases are TGTGCCAGCAGCCCGCAGGACATTAAGAACACTGAAGCTTTCTTT.

V is TRBV4-1 and J is TRBJ1-2; TRBD1 might be the D (6 bases). The germline CDR1 and CDR2 sequences are MGHRA and YSYEKL. The CDR3 runs 13 residues. V was trimmed by 8 bases and J by 7 bases, leaving 17 bases between them. CDR3: CASSAVGGAGYTF. The CDR3 nucleotides read TGCGCCAGCTCAGCTGTCGGGGGGGCTGGCTACACCTTC.